Presented here are 19 T cell receptor beta chains from one specimen sequenced in a study of shared clonotypes between healthy human individuals. The assay was immunoSEQ multiplex PCR, and TCRdb's table has in-frame clones only and misses some. This sample has some 580,000 clones, with more than 95% found just once. Sample: naive CD4+ T cells sorted from blood. Subset meaning: CD45RA+ positively selected. Receptors were obtained from a woman between 25 and 40 years old in good health.

The V gene is TRBV4-1, the J gene TRBJ2-1; D might be TRBD2 (6 bases). The CDR3 loop spans 16 amino acids. Germline CDR1 MGHRA, CDR2 YSYEKL. V lost 4 bases, J lost 3 bases, and 16 bases lay in between. The CDR3 DNA reads as TGCGCCAGCAGCCGTCGCAGAAGCGGGTTCTACAATGAGCAGTTCTTC. Translation: CASSRRRSGFYNEQFF.

This clone was observed once. V usage is TRBV6-6 and J usage is TRBJ2-7; D remains unclear. The ends were cut back, 6 bases at V and 2 bases at J, with 5 bases in the middle. The CDR3 is made up of 11 amino acids. Germline V lookup: CDR1 MNHNY, CDR2 SVGAGI (reference sequence). CDR3 residues: CASRETYEQYF. The CDR3, as DNA: TGTGCCAGCAGAGAAACCTACGAGCAGTACTTC.

This chain connects TRBV28 to TRBJ1-2, with D perhaps matching TRBD1 (6 bases). Germline values: CDR1 MDHEN, CDR2 SYDVKM. V was clipped by 6 bases and J by 1 base, with 15 bases between them. The CDR3 is 15 residues long. CDR3 sequence (DNA): TGTGCCAGCAGACCAGGACAGATTGTTAACTATGGCTACACCTTC. Encoded protein: CASRPGQIVNYGYTF.

The chain combines TRBV10-1 with TRBJ2-3; a possible D gene is TRBD2 (5 bases). V dropped 6 bases and J dropped 6 bases, with 16 bases sitting between them. CDR3 size: 14 residues. Per germline, CDR1 WNHNN and CDR2 SYGVQD (reference sequence). The CDR3 spells CASSNSGSVDTQYF. CDR3 DNA: TGCGCCAGCAGCAATAGTGGGAGTGTGGATACGCAGTATTTT.

This clone was seen only once. The genes are TRBV7-9 and TRBJ2-3; tentatively, D is TRBD2 (5 bases). The germline V gene encodes CDR1 SEHNR and CDR2 FQNEAQ (reference sequence). The V gene lost 1 base and the J gene lost 4 bases, with 15 bases spanning the gap. The CDR3 loop spans 16 amino acids. The CDR3 DNA follows: TGTGCCAGCAGCTTAGTGCCACTGGAGGTGGCAGATACGCAGTATTTT. Amino acids: CASSLVPLEVADTQYF.

The chain links TRBV19 to TRBJ2-7; the match to TRBD2 covers 8 bases. The CDR3 runs to 15 residues. In germline, CDR1 is LNHDA, CDR2 SQIVND (reference sequence). The V gene end was trimmed by 6 bases and the J gene end by 7 bases; junction bases not matched to a gene: 14. This CDR3 reads CASSPTSGPTGEQYF. DNA for the CDR3: TGTGCCAGTAGCCCTACTAGCGGACCGACGGGGGAGCAGTACTTC.

The J gene is TRBJ1-5, the V gene TRBV6-6, with TRBD1 identical over 11 bases. This CDR3 region has 14 residues. V shed 7 bases and J 6 bases; nucleotides not matched to a gene: 5. Germline CDR1 is MNHNY and CDR2 is SVGAGI (reference sequence). In nucleotides, the CDR3 is TGTGCCAGCAAGGAGGACAGGGGGCTTCAGCCCCAGCATTTT. It is translated as CASKEDRGLQPQHF.

J is TRBJ1-1 and V is TRBV10-3; D call uncertain. The CDR3 contains 13 residues. Looked up from germline, CDR1 is ENHRY and CDR2 is SYGVKD. Trimming removed 4 bases from V and 1 base from J, with 7 bases in between. The CDR3 sequence is CAISAIENTEAFF. CDR3 nucleotides: TGTGCCATCAGTGCAATAGAGAACACTGAAGCTTTCTTT.

The gene calls are TRBV6-1 and TRBJ1-5, with 8 bases that match TRBD1. The V gene's germline CDR1 is MNHNS and CDR2 SASEGT. J gave up 3 bases and V 5 bases, and 6 bases lay outside the gene matches. The CDR3 has 15 residues. The CDR3 loop reads CASSRQGFDNQPQHF. CDR3 sequence (DNA): TGTGCCAGCAGTCGACAGGGGTTTGACAATCAGCCCCAGCATTTT.

V usage is TRBV2 and J usage is TRBJ2-3, with D hard to call. The germline V and J ends were trimmed by 4 bases and 6 bases, with 5 bases remaining between them. The CDR3 extends over 11 amino acids. Per the germline V gene, CDR1 is SNHLY and CDR2 is FYNNEI. DNA for the CDR3: TGTGCCAGCAGTGTTTACGATACGCAGTATTTT. Translating it yields CASSVYDTQYF.

The chain joins TRBV28 to TRBJ1-2; maybe TRBD1 (5 bases). Between the trimmed V and J ends, which lost 5 bases and 0 bases, there was a span of 13 bases. From germline, CDR1 is MDHEN and CDR2 SYDVKM. The CDR3 length is 15 residues. This CDR3 is CASSRGGPSNYGYTF. In DNA form, the CDR3 reads TGTGCCAGCAGTCGGGGGGGACCCTCTAACTATGGCTACACCTTC.

This chain connects TRBV28 to TRBJ2-7, with a tentative D call TRBD1 (6 bases). Germline-derived CDR1 and CDR2 are MDHEN and SYDVKM. Trimming pared 1 base from V and 6 bases from J, leaving 7 bases between. The length of the CDR3 is 12 residues. The CDR3 loop reads CASSLLTGEQYF. CDR3 bases: TGTGCCAGCAGTTTATTGACAGGCGAGCAGTACTTC.

This chain joins TRBV7-9 and TRBJ2-5, with 7 bases matching TRBD1. Germline V gene data show CDR1 as SEHNR and CDR2 as FQNEAQ (reference sequence). Unmatched junction bases numbered 8, after V lost 5 bases and J lost 5 bases. There are 14 residues in the CDR3. The CDR3 region has the DNA TGTGCCAGCAGCCCGTCAGGGACAGCCGAGACCCAGTACTTC. This encodes CASSPSGTAETQYF.

The chain joins TRBV19 to TRBJ2-7; 8 nucleotides align to TRBD1. This CDR3 has 13 amino acids. J lost 1 base, V lost 4 bases, and 0 bases had no gene match. CDR1 and CDR2 (germline): LNHDA, SQIVND (reference sequence). CDR3 sequence (DNA): TGTGCCAGTAGTAGGGACAGGTCCTACGAGCAGTACTTC. The encoded protein is CASSRDRSYEQYF.

This clone turned up a few times. The V call is TRBV28, the J call TRBJ1-2; D not resolved. Per germline, CDR1 MDHEN and CDR2 SYDVKM. The CDR3 covers 11 residues. Trimming pared 4 bases from V and 13 bases from J, leaving 13 bases between. CDR3 sequence reads: CASSSLTYVTF. The CDR3 nucleotides are TGTGCCAGCAGTTCCCTTACTTATGTCACCTTC.

J is TRBJ2-7 and V is TRBV4-2, with a possible D match to TRBD2 (6 bases). The length of the CDR3 is 16 residues. V was clipped by 2 bases and J by 4 bases, with 18 bases between them. Germline V gene data show CDR1 as LGHNA and CDR2 as YNFKEQ. The CDR3 loop reads CASSQNQRVDLYEQYF. The CDR3 DNA reads TGTGCCAGCAGCCAAAACCAGCGGGTGGATTTGTACGAGCAGTACTTC.

The V and J genes are TRBV5-4 and TRBJ2-2; D is perhaps TRBD2 (5 bases). The CDR3 runs 15 residues. With 1 base removed from V and 0 bases from J, the gap between germline ends came to 7 bases. The germline V gene encodes CDR1 SGHNT and CDR2 YYREEE (reference sequence). The CDR3 here is CASSLRGANTGELFF. In DNA form, the CDR3 reads TGTGCCAGCAGCTTGCGGGGAGCGAACACCGGGGAGCTGTTTTTT.

The rearrangement uses TRBV5-4 and TRBJ1-4, with D uncertain. Germline V gives CDR1 SGHNT, CDR2 YYREEE (reference sequence). Trimming took off 4 bases at V and 9 bases at J, with 19 bases between the two ends. The CDR3 length is 15 residues. Here the CDR3 reads CASSPNNVRHQKLFF. In DNA, the CDR3 is TGTGCCAGCAGCCCAAATAATGTTCGCCACCAAAAACTGTTTTTT.

V and J are TRBV2 and TRBJ1-1; D is uncertain. Trimming pared 3 bases from V and 0 bases from J, leaving 14 bases between. Germline CDR1 reads SNHLY; CDR2 reads FYNNEI. CDR3 length equals 16 residues. In DNA, the CDR3 is TGTGCCAGCAGTGAGATTAAGGGTAAAGTGAACACTGAAGCTTTCTTT. Translated: CASSEIKGKVNTEAFF. The complete variable domain, with remaining parts taken from reference TRBV2 and TRBJ1-1, reads EPEVTQTPSHQVTQMGQEVILRCVPISNHLYFYWYRQILGQKVEFLVSFYNNEISEKSEIFDDQFSVERPDGSNFTLKIRSTKLEDSAMYFCASSEIKGKVNTEAFFGQGTRLTVV.